This record covers a single T cell receptor beta chain. This record belongs to a study of blood T cell repertoires in COVID-19. The method was immunoSEQ multiplex PCR; TCRdb's version includes in-frame clones alone and lacks a portion of them. The sample yields some 180,000 clones, 87% seen once. The sequence derives from a man in his sixties with active or convalescent COVID-19. Sequencing was carried out using peripheral blood.

The chain's CDR3 is CASRPSGADTQYF. CDR3 in DNA: TGTGCCAGCAGGCCTTCAGGCGCAGATACGCAGTATTTT. This sequence joins TRBV3-1 (or the pseudogene TRBV3-2) and TRBJ2-3, with D unresolved. The germline V and J ends were trimmed by 6 bases and 4 bases, with 11 bases remaining between them. There are 13 residues in the CDR3. Germline CDR1 is LGHDT and CDR2 is YNNKEL (reference sequence).